This T cell receptor beta chain came from a study of vaccination effects on CD4 cells after COVID-19. This clone was seen a single time. No antigen is known for it. The protocol was immunoSEQ multiplex PCR, while the TCRdb copy is restricted to in-frame clones and leaves out a portion. The sample has fewer than 85,000 clones; 74% are singletons. General study points: At late timepoints after vaccination, vaccine- and infection-induced clones shrank markedly. Early timepoints after infection were absent, and convalescent patients were few in the study.

Following culture for approximately ten days, CD4+ T cells were isolated. Subjects were given two BNT162b2 or mRNA-1273 vaccine doses. Germline V gene sequence: CDR1 MNHEY, CDR2 SVGAGI. CDR3 length: 16 residues. With 0 bases removed from V and 2 bases from J, the gap between germline ends came to 13 bases. This TCR was sampled from a human donor who received a COVID-19 vaccine. Sequencing was performed on CD4+ T cells from PBMCs cultured without peptide, taken after COVID-19 vaccination. The chain recombines TRBV6-5 with TRBJ2-5, with D perhaps given as TRBD1 or TRBD2 (5 bases each). CDR3 protein: CASSYSVGTGQETQYF. The CDR3, as DNA: TGTGCCAGCAGTTACTCGGTGGGGACGGGTCAAGAGACCCAGTACTTC.